The clone carrying this T cell receptor beta chain was found many times. Its cognate antigen is unknown. V lost 3 bases, J lost 10 bases, and 10 bases lay in between. CDR1 is MDHEN and CDR2 is SYDVKM in the germline V gene. The length of the CDR3 is 13 residues. These data belong to a study of T cells in Graves' hyperthyroidism and ophthalmopathy. Findings of the study overall: Before onset, by a median of approximately 6.8 months, the model predicted ophthalmopathy. Ophthalmopathy cases were set apart from stable hyperthyroidism by a 13 V-J model.

Uncontrolled infections, other autoimmune diseases, pregnancy or lactation led to exclusion of patients. Each 10 ml fresh peripheral blood draw supplied the PBMCs. It was RNA transcripts that yielded the amplified TCR beta CDR3 regions. A set of HTBI primers served as the primers for a first-round RT-PCR of the TCR CDR3. A single record per CDR3 protein comes from TCRdb applying MiXCR to the multiplex PCR reads. The table has about 720,000 distinct CDR3 sequences, over 15% seen once. Sequences were obtained from blood. This rearrangement joins TRBV28 to TRBJ1-6; tentative D call: TRBD1 (5 bases). The source is a woman aged 50 to 60 with Graves' hyperthyroidism that later progressed to Graves' ophthalmopathy. The CDR3 DNA follows: TGTGCCAGCAGTTTGAGGGCAGGGTCACCCCTCCACTTT. Its translation: CASSLRAGSPLHF.